Listed here are 14 T cell receptor beta chains from one sample, sequenced in a study of graft-versus-host responses after intestinal transplantation. Which antigens these TCRs recognize remains unknown. Repertoires were generated with immunoSEQ multiplex PCR, while TCRdb's copy carries only in-frame clones and drops some. The sample records 90,000 to 150,000 clones, 80% to 95% being singletons. The sequenced sample was unstimulated CD4+ T cells sorted from spleen or lymph node cells, obtained before intestinal transplant. Receptors were obtained from a human donor who received an intestinal transplant.

This clone has just one count. This sequence joins TRBV10-2 and TRBJ2-5; perhaps TRBD2 as D (6 bases). This CDR3 is built from 17 residues. Trimming pared 3 bases from V and 7 bases from J, leaving 24 bases between. The germline V gene has CDR1 WSHSY and CDR2 SAAADI. This chain's CDR3 is CASSDLRGLLEMGTQYF. CDR3 in DNA: TGCGCCAGCAGTGACCTAAGGGGACTTCTAGAGATGGGGACCCAGTACTTC.

The CDR3 bases are TGCGCCAGCAGCGCTCGGACAGACAACACCGGGGAGCTGTTTTTT. Translated: CASSARTDNTGELFF. The chain joins TRBV4-1 to TRBJ2-2, with a possible D match to TRBD1 (6 bases). V gave up 5 bases and J gave up 2 bases, with 12 bases separating them. CDR1 and CDR2 (germline): MGHRA, YSYEKL. The CDR3 spans 15 residues.

In DNA form, the CDR3 reads TGCGCCAGCAGCTTGGACGGCAATTCAAACATTCAGTACTTC. This sequence encodes CASSLDGNSNIQYF. The chain joins TRBV5-1 to TRBJ2-4, with D hard to call. The germline gives CDR1 SGHRS, CDR2 YFSETQ. Trimming removed 0 bases from V and 6 bases from J, with 10 bases in between. The CDR3 has 14 amino acids.

This rearrangement joins TRBV19 to TRBJ2-5; maybe TRBD1 (6 bases). Trimming cost V 3 bases and J 1 base, with 9 bases left between them. The germline V gene has CDR1 LNHDA and CDR2 SQIVND (reference sequence). There are 14 residues in the CDR3. The CDR3 DNA reads as TGTGCCAGTAGTATGGGGGCTAGCCAAGAGACCCAGTACTTC. Translated: CASSMGASQETQYF. Together with reference TRBV19 and TRBJ2-5, the CDR3 gives the full variable domain: DGGITQSPKYLFRKEGQNVTLSCEQNLNHDAMYWYRQDPGQGLRLIYYSQIVNDFQKGDIAEGYSVSREKKESFPLTVTSAQKNPTAFYLCASSMGASQETQYFGPGTRLLVL.

The chain uses TRBV15 and TRBJ2-1; possibly TRBD2 for D (6 bases). V dropped 0 bases and J dropped 4 bases, with 16 bases sitting between them. In germline, CDR1 is LNHNV, CDR2 YYDKDF (reference sequence). The CDR3 is 17 residues long. The CDR3 spells CATSRERVRESYNEQFF. CDR3 nucleotide sequence: TGTGCCACCAGCAGAGAGAGAGTCCGGGAGTCATACAATGAGCAGTTCTTC.

V and J are TRBV18 and TRBJ1-5; D not certain. The CDR3 is 13 amino acids. Germline loops: CDR1 KGHSH, CDR2 LQKENI. V dropped 4 bases and J dropped 6 bases, with 10 bases sitting between them. CDR3 in amino acids: CASSLHQFQPQHF. The CDR3 DNA sequence: TGTGCCAGCTCACTACACCAATTTCAGCCCCAGCATTTT.

DNA of the CDR3: TGTGCCTGGACATCAGGGGGACCCAGGGCTTTCTTT. Protein product: CAWTSGGPRAFF. The chain uses TRBV30 and TRBJ1-1; TRBD1 matches 7 bases. The CDR3 consists of 12 residues. Unmatched junction bases numbered 10, after V lost 4 bases and J lost 11 bases. Germline V gene data show CDR1 as GTSNPN and CDR2 as SVGIG (reference sequence).

V and J are TRBV6-5 and TRBJ2-1; 9 bases map to TRBD2. Looked up from germline, CDR1 is MNHEY and CDR2 is SVGAGI. The CDR3 has 13 residues. V was clipped by 6 bases and J by 8 bases; unmatched bases: 5. This CDR3 reads CASSSGLAYEQFF. In DNA form, the CDR3 reads TGTGCCAGCAGCTCGGGACTAGCCTATGAGCAGTTCTTC.

V is TRBV5-6 and J is TRBJ2-7; no definite D call. CDR3 length equals 13 residues. CDR1 is SGHDT and CDR2 is YYEEEE in the germline V gene. Trimming removed 5 bases from V and 4 bases from J, with 13 bases in between. The CDR3 spells CASSYAEAYEQYF. The CDR3 DNA reads TGTGCCAGCAGTTATGCCGAAGCGTACGAGCAGTACTTC.

In its sample, this clone was seen once. The J gene is TRBJ1-1, the V gene TRBV5-1; D unresolved. The CDR3 has 14 residues. V shed 4 bases and J shed 1 base, with 11 bases lying between them. CDR1 is SGHRS and CDR2 is YFSETQ in the germline V gene. The CDR3: CASSITTENTEAFF. DNA for the CDR3: TGCGCCAGCAGCATAACGACGGAGAACACTGAAGCTTTCTTT.

The chain joins TRBV18 to TRBJ2-1; 13 bases align to TRBD2. CDR3 length equals 15 residues. Germline V gene data show CDR1 as KGHSH and CDR2 as LQKENI. Trimming cost V 3 bases and J 6 bases; bases outside gene matches: 2. DNA of the CDR3: TGTGCCAGCTCACCTGGGACTAGCGGGACCAATGAGCAGTTCTTC. Translated, it gives CASSPGTSGTNEQFF.

In its sample, this clone was seen a few times. The chain recombines TRBV5-1 with TRBJ2-3; TRBD1 agrees at 7 bases. Germline assignment: CDR1 SGHRS and CDR2 YFSETQ. The trim removed 0 bases at V and 1 base at J, leaving 2 bases unmatched. The CDR3 is made up of 15 amino acids. For the CDR3, the DNA is TGCGCCAGCAGCTTGGGACAGGGAGGCACAGATACGCAGTATTTT. As protein: CASSLGQGGTDTQYF.

V gene TRBV27 combines with J gene TRBJ1-5; 11 nucleotides agree with TRBD1. Germline V gives CDR1 MNHEY, CDR2 SMNVEV (reference sequence). The CDR3 totals 13 residues. V lost 9 bases to trimming and J lost 7 bases; unmatched junction nucleotides: 5. The DNA for the CDR3 is TGTGCCAGTGGACAGGGGGCAAGGCAGCCCCAGCATTTT. It translates to CASGQGARQPQHF.

The V call is TRBV6-1, the J call TRBJ1-2; no firm D call. Trimming shortened V by 0 bases and J by 3 bases, and 11 bases separated the two germline ends. The CDR3 is made up of 15 amino acids. Per the germline V gene, CDR1 is MNHNS and CDR2 is SASEGT. Here the CDR3 reads CASSEAPAPDYGYTF. The CDR3 nucleotides are TGTGCCAGCAGTGAAGCGCCAGCCCCAGACTATGGCTACACCTTC.